Below, 14 T cell receptor beta chains from the same sample are listed, as sequenced in a study of blood T cell repertoires in COVID-19 (dated by TCRdb to about 2020). The library was obtained by the immunoSEQ multiplex PCR assay. In its TCRdb copy, this immuneACCESS table keeps in-frame sequences only and misses some clones. Where compared with another copy, unresolved V genes explain less than half of these, and the others have no known cause. The sample records about 170,000 clones, 85% to 90% of which are singletons. In total, the top ten clones hold 7% of the sample. Sequenced material: peripheral blood. The receptors stem from a woman at least 80 years old in a cohort sampled during active or convalescent COVID-19.

The chain has TRBV18 and TRBJ1-4; 9 bases match TRBD1. V was pared by 6 bases and J by 8 bases, with 13 bases of the junction left unmatched. The germline V gene has CDR1 KGHSH and CDR2 LQKENI. CDR3 size: 16 residues. CDR3 sequence (DNA): TGTGCCAGCTCTCGGGACAGGGTCGGAGCAAGAGAAAAACTGTTTTTT. This translates into CASSRDRVGAREKLFF.

The rearrangement links TRBV3-1 (or the pseudogene TRBV3-2) to TRBJ2-3; 7 bases match TRBD1. CDR1 and CDR2 (germline): LGHDT, YNNKEL (reference sequence). There are 14 residues in the CDR3. With 4 bases clipped from V and 2 bases from J, the junction kept 3 bases outside the gene matches. DNA for the CDR3: TGTGCCAGCAGCCCGACAGGGATCACAGATACGCAGTATTTT. Protein: CASSPTGITDTQYF.

This clone occurred once. V gene TRBV6-5 combines with J gene TRBJ1-3, with 7 bases fitting TRBD1. Trimming removed 7 bases from V and 1 base from J; junction bases left unmatched: 4. This CDR3 spans 14 amino acids. In germline, CDR1 is MNHEY, CDR2 SVGAGI. CDR3 residues: CASTGDRSGNTIYF. CDR3 nucleotide sequence: TGTGCCAGCACCGGGGACAGATCTGGAAACACCATATATTTT.

This clone was seen once. The V and J genes are TRBV4-3 and TRBJ2-1; D ambiguous. Germline CDR1 LGHNA, CDR2 YSLEER. V was pared by 0 bases and J by 13 bases, with 16 bases between. The CDR3 runs to 14 residues. CDR3 in amino acids: CASSQEWAGGLQFF. CDR3 nucleotides: TGCGCCAGCAGCCAAGAATGGGCAGGTGGGTTACAGTTCTTC.

The chain combines TRBV5-4 with TRBJ2-6; a possible D gene is TRBD2 (5 bases). Germline CDR1 and CDR2: SGHNT and YYREEE (reference sequence). With 4 bases removed from V and 2 bases from J, the gap between germline ends came to 13 bases. The CDR3 is 16 amino acids. The CDR3 bases are TGTGCCAGCAGCCTCAATCGGGGTGCTGGGGCCAACGTCCTGACTTTC. It translates to CASSLNRGAGANVLTF. Full variable domain (outside the CDR3, taken from reference TRBV5-4 and TRBJ2-6): ETGVTQSPTHLIKTRGQQVTLRCSSQSGHNTVSWYQQALGQGPQFIFQYYREEENGRGNFPPRFSGLQFPNYSSELNVNALELDDSALYLCASSLNRGAGANVLTFGAGSRLTVL.

The V gene is TRBV18, the J gene TRBJ2-7, with 8 bases that match TRBD2. Germline V gene data show CDR1 as KGHSH and CDR2 as LQKENI. The trim removed 6 bases at V and 4 bases at J, leaving 11 bases unmatched. The CDR3 consists of 15 residues. The CDR3 nucleotides read TGTGCCAGCTCGAACTACGGCGGGGGGCGATACGAGCAGTACTTC. Translated: CASSNYGGGRYEQYF.

This clone was seen a single time. V gene TRBV27 combines with J gene TRBJ1-2; 11 nucleotides align to TRBD1. The CDR3 spans 16 residues. Per the germline V gene, CDR1 is MNHEY and CDR2 is SMNVEV (reference sequence). V shed 3 bases and J 1 base; nucleotides not matched to a gene: 4. The CDR3 region is CASSFVGTGGNYGYTF. For the CDR3, the DNA is TGTGCCAGCAGTTTTGTCGGGACAGGGGGTAACTATGGCTACACCTTC.

The rearrangement links TRBV11-2 to TRBJ1-2; D is possibly TRBD1 (5 bases). Deletions cut 0 bases from V and 8 bases from J, with 19 bases between. This CDR3 has 16 residues. The germline CDR1 and CDR2 sequences are SGHAT and FQNNGV. CDR3 sequence (DNA): TGTGCCAGCAGCTTAGAAAGTCCAGGGCTAATTGGGGGCTACACCTTC. Protein sequence: CASSLESPGLIGGYTF.

This clone was picked up one time. The chain is built from TRBV6-5 and TRBJ1-1; 9 bases match TRBD1. With 4 bases clipped from V and 0 bases from J, the junction kept 3 bases outside the gene matches. The CDR3 loop spans 15 amino acids. Germline CDR1 and CDR2: MNHEY and SVGAGI. Here the CDR3 reads CASSFRTGVNTEAFF. CDR3 nucleotide sequence: TGTGCCAGCAGTTTTCGGACAGGGGTGAACACTGAAGCTTTCTTT.

This sequence joins TRBV18 and TRBJ2-5; possibly TRBD2 for D (5 bases). V was pared by 1 base and J by 3 bases, with 12 bases between. The CDR3 contains 15 residues. Looked up from germline, CDR1 is KGHSH and CDR2 is LQKENI. In DNA, the CDR3 is TGTGCCAGCTCACCACGCCCAGCGGCCGAAGAGACCCAGTACTTC. Its protein is CASSPRPAAEETQYF.

This rearrangement joins TRBV6-5 to TRBJ1-1; TRBD1 is a possible D gene (5 bases). Trimming pared 3 bases from V and 1 base from J, leaving 12 bases between. Germline V CDR1 and CDR2: MNHEY, SVGAGI. The CDR3 is made up of 15 amino acids. For the CDR3, the DNA is TGTGCCAGCAGTTATCAAGGGGAGGCGAACACTGAAGCTTTCTTT. It encodes CASSYQGEANTEAFF.

The J gene is TRBJ1-5, the V gene TRBV19; TRBD1 agrees at 7 bases. The ends lost 5 bases at V and 1 base at J; junction bases unmatched: 5. The CDR3 extends over 15 amino acids. CDR1 and CDR2 from the germline V gene are LNHDA and SQIVND (reference sequence). The chain's CDR3 is CASSVTGTSNQPQHF. The CDR3 DNA reads TGTGCCAGTAGTGTGACAGGGACCAGCAATCAGCCCCAGCATTTT.

This clone appeared a single time. This chain uses TRBV2 with TRBJ2-1, with 8 bases lining up with TRBD2. The germline gives CDR1 SNHLY, CDR2 FYNNEI. V dropped 2 bases and J dropped 3; count of bases not matched to a gene: 3. CDR3 length: 15 residues. The CDR3 DNA reads TGTGCCAGCAGTGAACTCGGGGGGGGCTACAATGAGCAGTTCTTC. Encoded protein: CASSELGGGYNEQFF.

This chain connects TRBV18 to TRBJ1-5, with TRBD1 matching 8 bases. This CDR3 spans 18 amino acids. Germline CDR1 KGHSH, CDR2 LQKENI. With V trimmed by 4 bases and J by 1 base, 12 bases remained unmatched. This chain's CDR3 is CASSLLRSRDRSNQPQHF. In DNA form, the CDR3 reads TGTGCCAGCTCACTACTCAGGTCCCGGGACAGGAGCAATCAGCCCCAGCATTTT.